A single sample is the source of the 9 T cell receptor beta chains below, sequenced in a study of T cells in pancreatic ductal adenocarcinoma. The selected patients with pancreatic ductal adenocarcinoma had surgery but no neoadjuvant therapy. Here immunoSEQ multiplex PCR was the method, and the copy in TCRdb shows in-frame clones only, minus some. The sample lists roughly 100,000 clones, roughly 95% seen once, with around 3.2% in the top ten. Sequencing used PBMCs. All receptors come from a human donor with pancreatic ductal adenocarcinoma.

This chain uses TRBV18 with TRBJ2-2; D gene unclear. Trimming stripped 2 bases from V and 6 bases from J, with 10 bases between. This CDR3 is 14 amino acids long. Germline V gene sequence: CDR1 KGHSH, CDR2 LQKENI. CDR3 region: CASSPGLLAGELFF. The CDR3 region has the DNA TGTGCCAGCTCACCAGGGCTACTTGCCGGGGAGCTGTTTTTT. Full variable domain (rest looked up from reference TRBV18 and TRBJ2-2): NAGVMQNPRHLVRRRGQEARLRCSPMKGHSHVYWYRQLPEEGLKFMVYLQKENIIDESGMPKERFSAEFPKEGPSILRIQQVVRGDSAAYFCASSPGLLAGELFFGEGSRLTVL.

For this clone: A junction boundary mismatches the germline segment, possibly from a read error. The chain combines TRBV6-1 with TRBJ2-6; D uncertain. Germline lookup yields CDR1 MNHNS and CDR2 SASEGT. The CDR3 loop spans 16 amino acids. In nucleotides, the CDR3 is TGTGCCAGCAGAGAAGCAGCTAACTCTGGGGCCAACGTCCTGACTTTC. This translates into CASREAANSGANVLTF.

This chain links TRBV2 with TRBJ2-3, with D maybe TRBD2 (5 bases). The CDR3 is 13 residues long. V was trimmed by 8 bases and J by 2 bases, leaving 11 bases between them. Germline CDR1 SNHLY, CDR2 FYNNEI. CDR3 sequence reads: CASAREYTDTQYF. CDR3 DNA: TGTGCCAGCGCGAGGGAGTACACAGATACGCAGTATTTT.

V and J are TRBV6-1 and TRBJ2-2; 8 nucleotides line up with TRBD1. This CDR3 region has 15 residues. V trimming: 2 bases; J trimming: 4 bases; junction bases outside the gene matches: 3. Germline V gives CDR1 MNHNS, CDR2 SASEGT. CDR3 nucleotides: TGTGCCAGCAGTGAACAGGGGGCCGGCACCGGGGAGCTGTTTTTT. Translating it yields CASSEQGAGTGELFF.

DNA for the CDR3: TGTGCCAGCAGCGCCCTCACTCAGGGGGACGAGCAGTACTTC. Its translation is CASSALTQGDEQYF. The gene calls are TRBV9 and TRBJ2-7, with TRBD1 identical over 7 bases. The V segment lost 3 bases and the J segment 5 bases; nucleotides outside the gene matches: 8. The CDR3 covers 14 residues. The germline CDR1 and CDR2 sequences are SGDLS and YYNGEE.

The count of this clone is one. This chain connects TRBV15 to TRBJ2-6; maybe TRBD1 (5 bases). Looked up from germline, CDR1 is LNHNV and CDR2 is YYDKDF (reference sequence). V was trimmed by 7 bases and J by 0 bases, leaving 10 bases between them. The CDR3 contains 15 residues. The CDR3 protein is CATTPDNSGANVLTF. The CDR3 DNA reads as TGTGCCACCACCCCGGACAACTCTGGGGCCAACGTCCTGACTTTC.

This chain connects TRBV6-1 to TRBJ1-4; 10 bases align to TRBD1. The J segment lost 8 bases and the V segment lost 5 bases, leaving 8 bases of the junction unmatched. This CDR3 comprises 15 residues. Germline CDR1 and CDR2: MNHNS and SASEGT. The CDR3 DNA follows: TGTGCCAGCAGTTCGCCCGGGACAGGGGTCGAAAAACTGTTTTTT. Its protein product is CASSSPGTGVEKLFF.

The chain couples TRBV5-4 to TRBJ2-3; D is uncertain. V was pared by 4 bases and J by 4 bases, with 7 bases between. CDR1 is SGHNT, CDR2 YYREEE, per germline (reference sequence). The CDR3 sequence is 12 residues long. CDR3 coding DNA: TGTGCCAGCAGCCGAGTATCAGATACGCAGTATTTT. Its translation: CASSRVSDTQYF.

The chain joins TRBV6-1 to TRBJ1-3; D unresolved. Trimming cost V 2 bases and J 1 base, with 9 bases left between them. CDR3 length: 15 residues. Germline loops: CDR1 MNHNS, CDR2 SASEGT. The CDR3 sequence: CASSEPGWSGNTIYF. In nucleotides, the CDR3 is TGTGCCAGCAGTGAACCGGGGTGGTCTGGAAACACCATATATTTT.